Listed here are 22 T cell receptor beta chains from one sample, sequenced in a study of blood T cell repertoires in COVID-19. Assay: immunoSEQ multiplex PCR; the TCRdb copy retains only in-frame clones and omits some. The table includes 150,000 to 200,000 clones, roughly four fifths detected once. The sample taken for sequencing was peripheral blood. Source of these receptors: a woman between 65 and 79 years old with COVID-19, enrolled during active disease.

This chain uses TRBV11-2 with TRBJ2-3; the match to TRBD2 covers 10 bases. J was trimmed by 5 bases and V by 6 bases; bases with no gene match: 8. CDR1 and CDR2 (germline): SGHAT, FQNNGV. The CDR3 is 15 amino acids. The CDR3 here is CASSSRLAGLDTQYF. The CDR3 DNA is TGTGCCAGCAGTTCCAGACTAGCGGGCCTAGATACGCAGTATTTT.

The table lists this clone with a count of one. For the CDR3, the DNA is TGTGCCATCAGTCGAGGGAGATCTACTGGGGCCAACGTCCTGACTTTC. This encodes CAISRGRSTGANVLTF. The V gene is TRBV10-3, the J gene TRBJ2-6; weak D call: TRBD2 (5 bases). CDR3 length: 16 residues. Trimming removed 5 bases from V and 2 bases from J, with 13 bases in between. Germline V CDR1 and CDR2: ENHRY, SYGVKD.

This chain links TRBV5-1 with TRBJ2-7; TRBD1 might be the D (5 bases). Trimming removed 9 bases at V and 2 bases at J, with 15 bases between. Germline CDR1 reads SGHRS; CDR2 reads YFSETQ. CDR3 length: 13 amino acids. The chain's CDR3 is CATFIWGAYEQYF. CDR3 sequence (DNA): TGCGCCACCTTTATATGGGGCGCCTACGAGCAGTACTTC.

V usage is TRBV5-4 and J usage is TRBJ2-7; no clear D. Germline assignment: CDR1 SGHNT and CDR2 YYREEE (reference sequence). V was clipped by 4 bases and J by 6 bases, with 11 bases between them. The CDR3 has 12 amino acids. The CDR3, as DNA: TGTGCCAGCAGCCTCCCCGCAGTCGAGCAGTACTTC. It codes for CASSLPAVEQYF.

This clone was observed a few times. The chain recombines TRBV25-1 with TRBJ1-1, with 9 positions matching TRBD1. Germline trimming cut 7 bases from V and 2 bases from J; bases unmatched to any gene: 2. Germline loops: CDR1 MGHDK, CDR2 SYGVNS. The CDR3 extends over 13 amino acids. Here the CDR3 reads CASKGQGNTEAFF. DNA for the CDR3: TGTGCCAGCAAGGGACAGGGAAACACTGAAGCTTTCTTT.

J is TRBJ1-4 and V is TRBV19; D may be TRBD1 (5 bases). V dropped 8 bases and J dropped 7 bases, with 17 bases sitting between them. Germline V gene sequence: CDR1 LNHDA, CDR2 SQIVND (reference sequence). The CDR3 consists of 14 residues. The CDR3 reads CASSTPGMAEKLFF. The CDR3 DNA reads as TGTGCCAGTTCCACCCCAGGGATGGCTGAAAAACTGTTTTTT.

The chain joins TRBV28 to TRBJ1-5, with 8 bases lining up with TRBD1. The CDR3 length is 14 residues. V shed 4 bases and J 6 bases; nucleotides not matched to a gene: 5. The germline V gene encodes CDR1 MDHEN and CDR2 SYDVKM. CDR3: CASSSRQGSQPQHF. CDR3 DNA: TGTGCCAGCAGTTCTCGACAGGGGAGTCAGCCCCAGCATTTT.

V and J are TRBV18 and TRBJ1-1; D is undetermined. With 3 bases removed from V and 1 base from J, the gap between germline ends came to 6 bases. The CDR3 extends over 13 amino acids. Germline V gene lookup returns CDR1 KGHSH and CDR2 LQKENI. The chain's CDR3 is CASSPLANTEAFF. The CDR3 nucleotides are TGTGCCAGCTCACCCTTGGCGAACACTGAAGCTTTCTTT.

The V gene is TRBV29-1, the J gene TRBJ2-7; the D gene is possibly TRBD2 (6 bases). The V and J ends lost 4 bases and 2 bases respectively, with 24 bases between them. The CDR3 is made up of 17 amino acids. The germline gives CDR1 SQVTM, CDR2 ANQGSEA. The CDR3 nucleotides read TGCAGCGTTGGTTCGTCGCGTCGGGAGAGCAGGGCCTACGAGCAGTACTTC. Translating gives CSVGSSRRESRAYEQYF.

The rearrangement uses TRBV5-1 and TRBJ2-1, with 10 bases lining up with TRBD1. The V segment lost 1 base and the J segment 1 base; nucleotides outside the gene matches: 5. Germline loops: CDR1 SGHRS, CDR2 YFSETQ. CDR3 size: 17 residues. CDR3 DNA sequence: TGCGCCAGCAGCTTGATGGGACAGGGGCTATCCTACAATGAGCAGTTCTTC. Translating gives CASSLMGQGLSYNEQFF.

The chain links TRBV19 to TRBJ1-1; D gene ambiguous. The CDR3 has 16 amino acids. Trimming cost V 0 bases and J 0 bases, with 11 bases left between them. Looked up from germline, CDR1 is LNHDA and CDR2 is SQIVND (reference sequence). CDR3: CASSIEGSGMNTEAFF. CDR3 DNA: TGTGCCAGTAGTATAGAGGGGTCGGGAATGAACACTGAAGCTTTCTTT.

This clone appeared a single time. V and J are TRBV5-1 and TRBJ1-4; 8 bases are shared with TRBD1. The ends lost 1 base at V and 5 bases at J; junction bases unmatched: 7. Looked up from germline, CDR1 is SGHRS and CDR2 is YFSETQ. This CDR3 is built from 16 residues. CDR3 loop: CASSLKTGGVNEKLFF. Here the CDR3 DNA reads TGCGCCAGCAGCTTGAAAACAGGGGGAGTAAATGAAAAACTGTTTTTT.

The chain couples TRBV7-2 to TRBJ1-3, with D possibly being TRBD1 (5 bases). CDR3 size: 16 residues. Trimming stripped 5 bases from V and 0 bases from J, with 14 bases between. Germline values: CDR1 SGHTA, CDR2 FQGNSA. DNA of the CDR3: TGTGCCAGCAGCCACCTTGGGGGGAGCTCTGGAAACACCATATATTTT. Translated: CASSHLGGSSGNTIYF.

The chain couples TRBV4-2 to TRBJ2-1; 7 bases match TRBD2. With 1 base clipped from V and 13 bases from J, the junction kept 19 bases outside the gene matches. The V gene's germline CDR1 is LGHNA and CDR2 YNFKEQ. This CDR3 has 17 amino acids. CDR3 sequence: CASSQGTASGMTTYQFF. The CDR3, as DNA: TGTGCCAGCAGCCAAGGTACGGCTAGCGGTATGACTACATACCAGTTCTTC.

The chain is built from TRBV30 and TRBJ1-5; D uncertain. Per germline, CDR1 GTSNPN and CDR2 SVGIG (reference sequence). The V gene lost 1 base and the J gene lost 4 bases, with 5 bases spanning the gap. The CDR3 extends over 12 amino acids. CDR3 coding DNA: TGTGCCTGGAGTGGAGTTAATCAGCCCCAGCATTTT. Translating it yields CAWSGVNQPQHF. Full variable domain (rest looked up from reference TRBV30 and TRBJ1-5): SQTIHQWPATLVQPVGSPLSLECTVEGTSNPNLYWYRQAAGRGLQLLFYSVGIGQISSEVPQNLSASRPQDRQFILSSKKLLLSDSGFYLCAWSGVNQPQHFGDGTRLSIL.

The DNA for the CDR3 is TGTGCCAGCAGCTTGGTATTGACAGGGTCGGGAGAGACCCAGTACTTC. Translating it yields CASSLVLTGSGETQYF. The rearrangement links TRBV5-4 to TRBJ2-5; 7 nucleotides agree with TRBD1. The trim removed 0 bases at V and 4 bases at J, leaving 9 bases unmatched. Looked up from germline, CDR1 is SGHNT and CDR2 is YYREEE (reference sequence). This CDR3 spans 16 amino acids.

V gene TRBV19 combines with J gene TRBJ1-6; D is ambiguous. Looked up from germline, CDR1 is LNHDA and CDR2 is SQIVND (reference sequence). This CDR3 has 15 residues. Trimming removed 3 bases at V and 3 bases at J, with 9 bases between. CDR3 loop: CASSISGLYNSPLHF. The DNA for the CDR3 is TGTGCCAGTAGTATTTCCGGACTCTATAATTCACCCCTCCACTTT.

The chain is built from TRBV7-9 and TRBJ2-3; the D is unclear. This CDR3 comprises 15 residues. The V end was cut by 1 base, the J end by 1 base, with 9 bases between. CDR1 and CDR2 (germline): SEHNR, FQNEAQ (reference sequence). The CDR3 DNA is TGTGCCAGCAGCTTAGAATCCTTAGGCACAGATACGCAGTATTTT. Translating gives CASSLESLGTDTQYF.

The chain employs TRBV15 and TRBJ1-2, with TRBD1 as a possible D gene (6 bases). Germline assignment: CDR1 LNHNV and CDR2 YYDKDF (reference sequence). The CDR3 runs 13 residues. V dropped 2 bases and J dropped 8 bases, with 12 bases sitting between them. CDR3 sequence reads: CATSRWGGQGYTF. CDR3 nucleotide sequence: TGTGCCACCAGCAGATGGGGGGGGCAGGGCTACACCTTC. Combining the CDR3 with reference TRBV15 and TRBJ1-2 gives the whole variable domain DAMVIQNPRYQVTQFGKPVTLSCSQTLNHNVMYWYQQKSSQAPKLLFHYYDKDFNNEADTPDNFQSRRPNTSFCFLDIRSPGLGDTAMYLCATSRWGGQGYTFGSGTRLTVV.

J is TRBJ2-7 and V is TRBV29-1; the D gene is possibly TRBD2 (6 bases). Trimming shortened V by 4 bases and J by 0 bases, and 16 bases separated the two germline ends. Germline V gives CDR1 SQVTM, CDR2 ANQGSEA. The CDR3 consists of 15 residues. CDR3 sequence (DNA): TGCAGCGTTGGAGGGACTGCAGGGCTCTCCTACGAGCAGTACTTC. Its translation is CSVGGTAGLSYEQYF.

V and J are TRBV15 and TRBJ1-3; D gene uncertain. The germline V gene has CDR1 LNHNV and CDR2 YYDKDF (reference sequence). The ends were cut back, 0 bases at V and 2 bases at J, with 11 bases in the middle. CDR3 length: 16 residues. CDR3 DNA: TGTGCCACCAGCAGAGATCCCCCCAACACTGGAAACACCATATATTTT. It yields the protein CATSRDPPNTGNTIYF.

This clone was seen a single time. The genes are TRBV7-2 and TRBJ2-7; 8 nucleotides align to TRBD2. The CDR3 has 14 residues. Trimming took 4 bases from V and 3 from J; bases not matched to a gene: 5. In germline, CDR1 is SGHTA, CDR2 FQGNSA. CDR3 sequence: CASSSTSGNYEQYF. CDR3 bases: TGTGCCAGCAGCTCTACTAGCGGTAACTACGAGCAGTACTTC.